The subject of this entry is one T cell receptor (beta chain). Germline assignment: CDR1 PRHDT and CDR2 FYEKMQ (reference sequence). After removal of 2 bases from V and 4 bases from J, the junction contained 2 bases not matched to a gene. This CDR3 spans 14 amino acids. These data are taken from a study of cytomegalovirus exposure and HLA in healthy donors. The repertoire was sequenced with immunoSEQ multiplex PCR; TCRdb's copy has only in-frame clones and lacks some. The sample comprises more than 140,000 clones, roughly 91% of which are singletons, and around 3.4% rests with the top ten. The chain joins TRBV13 to TRBJ2-5; 9 bases align to TRBD2. The sequencing sample was made of PBMCs. The sequence was obtained from a woman younger than 35 in good health and CMV-seropositive. In nucleotides, the CDR3 is TGTGCCAGCAGCTTAACAGCGGGAGGAGAGACCCAGTACTTC. Protein: CASSLTAGGETQYF.